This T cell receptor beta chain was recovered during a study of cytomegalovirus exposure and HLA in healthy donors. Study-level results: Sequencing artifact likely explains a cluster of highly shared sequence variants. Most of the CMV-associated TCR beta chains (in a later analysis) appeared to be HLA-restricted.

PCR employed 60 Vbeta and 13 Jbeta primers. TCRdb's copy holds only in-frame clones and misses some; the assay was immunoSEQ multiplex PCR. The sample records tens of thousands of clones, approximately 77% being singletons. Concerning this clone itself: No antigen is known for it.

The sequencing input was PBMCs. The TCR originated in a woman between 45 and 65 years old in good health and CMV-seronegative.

CDR3 protein: CASSQGLAGGWETQYF. The DNA of the CDR3 is TGTGCCAGCAGCCAAGGACTAGCGGGGGGCTGGGAGACCCAGTACTTC. The chain uses TRBV14 and TRBJ2-5, with 13 bases fitting TRBD2. The CDR3 runs to 16 residues. V was clipped by 1 base and J by 5 bases; unmatched bases: 4. Germline V gene data show CDR1 as SGHDN and CDR2 as FVKESK.